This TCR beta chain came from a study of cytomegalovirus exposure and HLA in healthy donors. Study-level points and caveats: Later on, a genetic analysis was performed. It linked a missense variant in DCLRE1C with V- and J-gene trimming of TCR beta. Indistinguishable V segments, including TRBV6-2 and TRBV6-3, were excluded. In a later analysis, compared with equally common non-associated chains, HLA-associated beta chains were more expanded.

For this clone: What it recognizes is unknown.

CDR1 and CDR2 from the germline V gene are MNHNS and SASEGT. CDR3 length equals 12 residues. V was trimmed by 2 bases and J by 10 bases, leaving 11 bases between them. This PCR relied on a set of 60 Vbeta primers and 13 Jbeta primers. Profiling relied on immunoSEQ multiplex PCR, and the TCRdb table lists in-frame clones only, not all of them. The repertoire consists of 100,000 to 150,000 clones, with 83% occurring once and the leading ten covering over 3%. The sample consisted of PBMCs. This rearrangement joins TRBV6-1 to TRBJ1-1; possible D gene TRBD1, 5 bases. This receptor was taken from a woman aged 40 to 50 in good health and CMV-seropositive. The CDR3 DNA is TGTGCCAGCAGTGAACATTCGGGGGGAGCTTTCTTT. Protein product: CASSEHSGGAFF.